The following is a TCR beta chain sequence with its context. This clone was detected a few times. Its antigen has not been determined. Qualities for individual bases were not recorded, and no much larger clone is one base off. The CDR3 spans 16 residues, from the cysteine through the phenylalanine. CDR3 DNA is the only sequence kept; it has 48 bases, read in frame from the first base. The CDR1 and CDR2 encoded by the germline V gene are SGHVS and FQNEAQ. Unmatched junction bases come to 4, with V trimmed by 0 bases and J by 6 bases. The entry originates in a study of T cell changes during pregnancy in multiple sclerosis (dated 2019 in TCRdb). Broadly, across the study: The study looked at changes in the T cell repertoire across pregnancy in women with multiple sclerosis.

Library method: the immunoSEQ multiplex PCR assay. TCRdb carries this immuneACCESS record with in-frame sequences only. Its versions omit some clonotypes, under half of them owing to an unresolved V gene in the studies checked, with the rest unexplained. This sample is represented by around 60,000 clones; about 93% of them were singletons. The ten largest clones add up to roughly 0.35% of the sample. The clonotype was recovered from a female donor with multiple sclerosis, enrolled in a pregnancy study. Sequencing used CD4+ T cells from peripheral blood mononuclear cells, obtained before pregnancy. The V gene is TRBV7-8 and the J gene is TRBJ1-5; 11 central bases correspond to TRBD1. This receptor has the CDR3 CASSLARTGGFQPQHF. Here is the DNA: TGTGCCAGCAGCTTAGCGCGGACAGGGGGCTTTCAGCCCCAGCATTTT. The reference TRBV7-8 and TRBJ1-5 proteins fill in what lies around the CDR3, so the full variable domain reads GAGVSQSPRYKVAKRGQDVALRCDPISGHVSLFWYQQALGQGPEFLTYFQNEAQLDKSGLPSDRFFAERPEGSVSTLKIQRTQQEDSAVYLCASSLARTGGFQPQHFGDGTRLSIL.